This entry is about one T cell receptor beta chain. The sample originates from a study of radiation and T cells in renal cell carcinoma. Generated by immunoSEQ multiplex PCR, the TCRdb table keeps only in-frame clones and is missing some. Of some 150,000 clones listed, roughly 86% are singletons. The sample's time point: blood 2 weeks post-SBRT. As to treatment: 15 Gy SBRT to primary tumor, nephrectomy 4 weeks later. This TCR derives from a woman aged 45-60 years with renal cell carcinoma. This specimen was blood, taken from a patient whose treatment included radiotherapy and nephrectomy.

CDR3 sequence: CASSQDGTGGYEPLHF. The DNA for the CDR3 is TGCGCCAGCAGCCAAGATGGGACAGGGGGTTACGAACCCCTCCACTTT. The chain couples TRBV4-1 to TRBJ1-6; 11 positions match TRBD1. Per germline, CDR1 MGHRA and CDR2 YSYEKL. This CDR3 has 16 residues. The V gene end was trimmed by 0 bases and the J gene end by 12 bases; junction bases not matched to a gene: 7.